Following are 30 T cell receptor beta chains from one sample sequenced in a study of T cell responses to AZD1222 COVID-19 vaccine. Measured with immunoSEQ multiplex PCR; TCRdb has only the in-frame clones, and not every one. The sample contains about 100,000 clones, under 95% of which appear only once. This specimen was peripheral blood, taken 28 days after the second AZD1222 dose. Receptors originate from an adult who received the AZD1222 COVID-19 vaccine.

This rearrangement joins TRBV7-9 to TRBJ2-1; maybe TRBD2 (5 bases). CDR3 size: 13 residues. Germline CDR1 is SEHNR and CDR2 is FQNEAQ (reference sequence). Trimming left V 7 bases short and J 0 bases short, with 7 bases between. CDR3 bases: TGTGCCAGCACGGGGAGCTCCTACAATGAGCAGTTCTTC. Translation gives CASTGSSYNEQFF.

This rearrangement joins TRBV10-1 to TRBJ2-2; D is unclear. The length of the CDR3 is 13 residues. Germline V lookup: CDR1 WNHNN, CDR2 SYGVQD (reference sequence). The V end lost 6 bases, the J end lost 7 bases, and 12 bases lay between the germline ends. DNA for the CDR3: TGCGCCAGCAGCCCCGTCTCCCACGGGGAGCTGTTTTTT. Translation: CASSPVSHGELFF.

This chain uses TRBV18 with TRBJ2-5; possible D gene TRBD1, 5 bases. Germline V gene data show CDR1 as KGHSH and CDR2 as LQKENI. This CDR3 has 13 residues. Trimming left V 3 bases short and J 4 bases short, with 9 bases between. The CDR3: CASSPGRRETQYF. In nucleotides, the CDR3 is TGTGCCAGCTCACCGGGGCGCAGAGAGACCCAGTACTTC.

The chain joins TRBV25-1 to TRBJ2-2; possibly TRBD1 or TRBD2 for D (5 bases each). The CDR3 sequence is 16 residues long. Germline V gives CDR1 MGHDK, CDR2 SYGVNS. Trimming took 7 bases from V and 1 from J, leaving 16 bases between them. The CDR3 is CASKTGDARNTGELFF. In DNA form, the CDR3 reads TGTGCCAGCAAGACCGGGGACGCCCGGAACACCGGGGAGCTGTTTTTT.

The chain joins TRBV12-3 or TRBV12-4 to TRBJ2-1; D is unclear. The germline V and J ends were trimmed by 7 bases and 6 bases, with 10 bases remaining between them. The CDR3 is made up of 12 amino acids. CDR3 DNA sequence: TGTGCCAGCATTTCCGGCGGCAATGAGCAGTTCTTC. Translating it yields CASISGGNEQFF.

The chain employs TRBV10-2 and TRBJ2-7, with 8 bases fitting TRBD2. The CDR3 loop spans 14 amino acids. CDR1 and CDR2 from the germline V gene are WSHSY and SAAADI. The V gene end was trimmed by 7 bases and the J gene end by 6 bases; junction bases not matched to a gene: 11. DNA for the CDR3: TGCGCCAGCATCGTAGCGGGGAGCCTAAGCGAGCAGTACTTC. It translates to CASIVAGSLSEQYF.

This chain joins TRBV29-1 and TRBJ1-1; 8 positions agree with TRBD1. Germline lookup yields CDR1 SQVTM and CDR2 ANQGSEA. The CDR3 extends over 11 amino acids. With V trimmed by 6 bases and J by 10 bases, 7 bases remained unmatched. The CDR3 DNA is TGCAGCGTGGGGATACAGGGGGGAGCTTTCTTT. Encoded protein: CSVGIQGGAFF.

The CDR3 DNA reads as TGTGCCAGCAGGGTGACAGTGGACGGCTACACCTTC. Its protein is CASRVTVDGYTF. The rearrangement links TRBV12-3 or TRBV12-4 to TRBJ1-2; perhaps TRBD1 as D (5 bases). CDR3 size: 12 residues. Deletions cut 6 bases from V and 8 bases from J, with 13 bases between.

The rearrangement uses TRBV5-8 and TRBJ2-7, with a possible D match to TRBD1 (5 bases). This CDR3 contains 14 residues. Germline V gene data show CDR1 as SGHTS and CDR2 as YDEGEE. V lost 2 bases and J lost 0, with 9 bases in between. Here the CDR3 reads CASSFLTVSYEQYF. CDR3 DNA sequence: TGTGCCAGCAGCTTCTTGACAGTCTCCTACGAGCAGTACTTC.

This chain joins TRBV30 and TRBJ1-2; no clear D. Trimming shortened V by 0 bases and J by 0 bases, and 8 bases separated the two germline ends. Per the germline V gene, CDR1 is GTSNPN and CDR2 is SVGIG (reference sequence). This CDR3 has 14 amino acids. CDR3 sequence: CAWSVKVTNYGYTF. CDR3 DNA sequence: TGTGCCTGGAGTGTGAAGGTTACTAACTATGGCTACACCTTC.

This sequence joins TRBV3-1 (or the pseudogene TRBV3-2) and TRBJ2-2; D is possibly TRBD1 (6 bases). Per germline, CDR1 LGHDT and CDR2 YNNKEL (reference sequence). The CDR3 contains 14 residues. Trimming took off 4 bases at V and 3 bases at J, with 9 bases between the two ends. CDR3 loop: CASSLEGDTGELFF. In DNA form, the CDR3 reads TGTGCCAGCAGCCTAGAGGGGGACACCGGGGAGCTGTTTTTT.

This clone showed up just a few times. The J gene is TRBJ2-2, the V gene TRBV9, with a possible D match to TRBD1 (5 bases). The germline V and J ends were trimmed by 0 bases and 1 base, with 10 bases remaining between them. There are 16 residues in the CDR3. Germline V CDR1 and CDR2: SGDLS, YYNGEE. CDR3 DNA: TGTGCCAGCAGCGTAGCTCTGACAGTGAACACCGGGGAGCTGTTTTTT. It encodes CASSVALTVNTGELFF.

The chain recombines TRBV3-1 (or the pseudogene TRBV3-2) with TRBJ2-3; D is uncertain. Trimming took 4 bases from V and 0 from J, leaving 14 bases between them. The germline gives CDR1 LGHDT, CDR2 YNNKEL (reference sequence). The CDR3 contains 16 residues. The CDR3 protein is CASSPAVASSTDTQYF. The CDR3, as DNA: TGTGCCAGCAGCCCCGCAGTCGCCTCTAGCACAGATACGCAGTATTTT.

This clone was seen only a few times. For the CDR3, the DNA is TGCGCCAGCAGCTCACTCGGACAGGGAGGGGGAGAGCAGTACTTC. This translates into CASSSLGQGGGEQYF. This chain links TRBV5-1 with TRBJ2-7; a weak D match, TRBD1 (8 bases). The CDR3 loop spans 15 amino acids. V dropped 3 bases and J dropped 7 bases, with 20 bases sitting between them. The germline V gene has CDR1 SGHRS and CDR2 YFSETQ.

V usage is TRBV5-5 and J usage is TRBJ2-2; possibly TRBD1 for D (6 bases). The germline V gene has CDR1 SGHKS and CDR2 YYEKEE (reference sequence). CDR3 length: 15 amino acids. Trimming took 2 bases from V and 8 from J, leaving 16 bases between them. The CDR3 DNA is TGTGCCAGCAGCTTACAGGGAAGGTCGCCGGGGGAGCTGTTTTTT. Residues: CASSLQGRSPGELFF.

The rearrangement uses TRBV6-5 and TRBJ1-1, with D perhaps TRBD1 (5 bases). The length of the CDR3 is 14 residues. The V end lost 6 bases, the J end lost 5 bases, and 16 bases lay between the germline ends. Germline V CDR1 and CDR2: MNHEY, SVGAGI. CDR3 protein: CASSLRAAGTEAFF. The CDR3 DNA reads TGTGCCAGCAGCCTCAGGGCTGCAGGGACTGAAGCTTTCTTT.

This rearrangement joins TRBV10-1 to TRBJ1-1; TRBD1 might be the D (5 bases). V dropped 6 bases and J dropped 0 bases, with 17 bases sitting between them. Germline V gene lookup returns CDR1 WNHNN and CDR2 SYGVQD (reference sequence). The CDR3 has 16 amino acids. This chain's CDR3 is CASRASRDGMNTEAFF. DNA of the CDR3: TGCGCCAGCAGAGCTTCCCGGGACGGAATGAACACTGAAGCTTTCTTT.

This chain uses TRBV24-1 with TRBJ2-7; D remains unclear. From germline, CDR1 is KGHDR and CDR2 SFDVKD. Between the trimmed V and J ends, which lost 2 bases and 3 bases, there was a span of 10 bases. The CDR3 is made up of 14 amino acids. CDR3 region: CATSDWKGVYEQYF. DNA for the CDR3: TGTGCCACCAGTGATTGGAAGGGTGTCTACGAGCAGTACTTC.

The V and J genes are TRBV7-2 and TRBJ2-1; TRBD2 agrees at 9 bases. CDR1 is SGHTA, CDR2 FQGNSA, per germline. This CDR3 comprises 15 residues. V was pared by 1 base and J by 3 bases, with 1 base of the junction left unmatched. CDR3 in amino acids: CASSLGTSVYNEQFF. CDR3 sequence (DNA): TGTGCCAGCAGCTTAGGGACTAGCGTCTACAATGAGCAGTTCTTC.

V is TRBV6-1 and J is TRBJ2-3; D remains unclear. Per germline, CDR1 MNHNS and CDR2 SASEGT. V lost 3 bases, J lost 2 bases, and 9 bases lay in between. This CDR3 contains 14 residues. The CDR3 loop is CASSEQVLTDTQYF. CDR3 sequence (DNA): TGTGCCAGCAGTGAGCAGGTGCTCACAGATACGCAGTATTTT.

The V gene is TRBV27, the J gene TRBJ1-4; perhaps TRBD1 as D (5 bases). Trimming pared 2 bases from V and 6 bases from J, leaving 13 bases between. Per the germline V gene, CDR1 is MNHEY and CDR2 is SMNVEV (reference sequence). There are 15 residues in the CDR3. The CDR3 here is CASSLSGGTDEKLFF. CDR3 nucleotide sequence: TGTGCCAGCAGTTTAAGTGGAGGGACGGATGAAAAACTGTTTTTT.

The J gene is TRBJ1-2, the V gene TRBV27; D may be TRBD1 (5 bases). CDR1 and CDR2 (germline): MNHEY, SMNVEV (reference sequence). The ends were cut back, 5 bases at V and 4 bases at J, with 14 bases in the middle. This CDR3 spans 14 amino acids. The CDR3 protein is CASSTTQGRYGYTF. CDR3 coding DNA: TGTGCCAGCAGTACCACCCAGGGCCGCTATGGCTACACCTTC.

The rearrangement joins TRBV28 to TRBJ1-2; the D is unclear. The CDR3 runs 11 residues. Per the germline V gene, CDR1 is MDHEN and CDR2 is SYDVKM. Trimming removed 6 bases at V and 4 bases at J, with 6 bases between. In DNA form, the CDR3 reads TGTGCCAGCAGGAACAGCTATGGCTACACCTTC. The encoded protein is CASRNSYGYTF.

This chain joins TRBV27 and TRBJ1-2, with TRBD1 as a possible D gene (6 bases). The CDR3 spans 17 residues. Germline loops: CDR1 MNHEY, CDR2 SMNVEV (reference sequence). The V end was cut by 5 bases, the J end by 7 bases, with 26 bases between. CDR3 DNA: TGTGCCAGCAGTCCCGGGACACCCGATCTGTGGGTTGGTGGCTACACCTTC. Translated: CASSPGTPDLWVGGYTF.

The chain links TRBV5-1 to TRBJ2-1, with D unclear. This CDR3 region has 14 residues. Germline values: CDR1 SGHRS, CDR2 YFSETQ. V was clipped by 1 base and J by 7 bases, with 12 bases between them. The CDR3 sequence is CASSLPGPANEQFF. CDR3 DNA sequence: TGCGCCAGCAGCTTGCCAGGCCCGGCTAATGAGCAGTTCTTC.

The chain joins TRBV24-1 to TRBJ1-5; unclear D gene. The CDR3 has 14 amino acids. V was clipped by 7 bases and J by 1 base, with 10 bases between them. Germline loops: CDR1 KGHDR, CDR2 SFDVKD. CDR3 amino acids: CATSDSQSNQPQHF. The CDR3 DNA sequence: TGTGCCACCAGCGACTCCCAGAGCAATCAGCCCCAGCATTTT.

CDR3 sequence reads: CASSQGRDQPQHF. The CDR3, as DNA: TGCGCCAGCAGCCAAGGGCGAGATCAGCCCCAGCATTTT. The chain combines TRBV4-1 with TRBJ1-5; D remains ambiguous. CDR3 length equals 13 residues. Germline assignment: CDR1 MGHRA and CDR2 YSYEKL. V shed 1 base and J shed 5 bases, with 6 bases lying between them.

This clone has a handful of counts. J is TRBJ2-7 and V is TRBV5-1; 9 nucleotides align to TRBD1. The germline gives CDR1 SGHRS, CDR2 YFSETQ. The CDR3 sequence is 14 residues long. Trimming took 4 bases from V and 5 from J; bases not matched to a gene: 7. Written as DNA, the CDR3 is TGCGCCAGCAGCCGGGGACAGGGTAACGACGAGCAGTACTTC. It encodes CASSRGQGNDEQYF.

The chain recombines TRBV5-4 with TRBJ2-3; 7 nucleotides agree with TRBD2. V trimming: 5 bases; J trimming: 0 bases; junction bases outside the gene matches: 6. Germline V CDR1 and CDR2: SGHNT, YYREEE (reference sequence). This CDR3 spans 15 amino acids. The CDR3 DNA follows: TGTGCCAGCAGGGCTAGCGGCACTAGCACAGATACGCAGTATTTT. Protein product: CASRASGTSTDTQYF. The variable domain in full, with the rest retrieved from reference TRBV5-4 and TRBJ2-3, is ETGVTQSPTHLIKTRGQQVTLRCSSQSGHNTVSWYQQALGQGPQFIFQYYREEENGRGNFPPRFSGLQFPNYSSELNVNALELDDSALYLCASRASGTSTDTQYFGPGTRLTVL.

The chain uses TRBV9 and TRBJ2-5; a possible D gene is TRBD2 (6 bases). V dropped 4 bases and J dropped 2 bases, with 12 bases sitting between them. The CDR3 sequence is 14 residues long. Germline V CDR1 and CDR2: SGDLS, YYNGEE. In nucleotides, the CDR3 is TGTGCCAGCAGCTTAGTTAGCGGTCAAGAGACCCAGTACTTC. Translating gives CASSLVSGQETQYF.